The 8 T cell receptor beta chains reported below all come from one sample, sequenced in a study of shared clonotypes between healthy human individuals. Sequenced by immunoSEQ multiplex PCR; TCRdb stores in-frame clones only, minus some. The table records about 520,000 clones, approximately 82% of them present only once. The sequencing input was PBMCs. The receptors come from a woman aged 40-49 years in good health. Some clones in this sample may be carry-over from other donors' samples.

This chain links TRBV10-3 with TRBJ1-5; no clear D. Per germline, CDR1 ENHRY and CDR2 SYGVKD. This CDR3 spans 14 amino acids. The V gene lost 4 bases and the J gene lost 0 bases, with 7 bases spanning the gap. The CDR3 coding sequence is TGTGCCATCAGTGGTCCGGATAGCAATCAGCCCCAGCATTTT. It translates to CAISGPDSNQPQHF.

The J gene is TRBJ1-1, the V gene TRBV10-3; D is ambiguous. The CDR3 length is 13 residues. Germline CDR1 and CDR2: ENHRY and SYGVKD. Between the trimmed V and J ends, which lost 10 bases and 1 base, there was a span of 13 bases. The CDR3: CATLRGGNTEAFF. DNA for the CDR3: TGTGCCACCCTCAGAGGAGGGAACACTGAAGCTTTCTTT.

This chain joins TRBV2 and TRBJ2-4; possible D gene TRBD2, 5 bases. V lost 3 bases to trimming and J lost 7 bases, with 13 bases between them. CDR3 length equals 14 residues. CDR1 is SNHLY, CDR2 FYNNEI, per germline. The CDR3 is CASSDGLPHNIQYF. The CDR3 DNA is TGTGCCAGCAGTGATGGACTGCCCCACAACATTCAGTACTTC.

This clone occurred a few times. This chain uses TRBV7-3 with TRBJ2-5, with TRBD2 matching over 7 bases. V shed 5 bases and J 5 bases; nucleotides not matched to a gene: 5. CDR1 and CDR2 (germline): SGHTA, FQGTGA. The length of the CDR3 is 13 residues. CDR3 protein: CASSPGGGETQYF. CDR3 sequence (DNA): TGTGCCAGCAGCCCCGGGGGAGGGGAGACCCAGTACTTC. The full variable domain, in which reference TRBV7-3 and TRBJ2-5 provide the parts outside the CDR3, is GAGVSQTPSNKVTEKGKYVELRCDPISGHTALYWYRQSLGQGPEFLIYFQGTGAADDSGLPNDRFFAVRPEGSVSTLKIQRTERGDSAVYLCASSPGGGETQYFGPGTRLLVL.

The genes are TRBV5-8 and TRBJ2-5; the match to TRBD2 covers 12 bases. This CDR3 is built from 18 residues. With V trimmed by 4 bases and J by 2 bases, 12 bases remained unmatched. Germline CDR1 reads SGHTS; CDR2 reads YDEGEE. The CDR3 sequence: CASSRVLRTSGTQETQYF. The CDR3 DNA reads as TGTGCCAGCAGCCGCGTATTAAGGACTAGCGGGACTCAAGAGACCCAGTACTTC.

V usage is TRBV4-2 and J usage is TRBJ2-7, with 12 bases matching TRBD2. J was trimmed by 5 bases and V by 5 bases; bases with no gene match: 7. Germline lookup yields CDR1 LGHNA and CDR2 YNFKEQ. The CDR3 contains 15 residues. CDR3 loop: CASSTWTSGTHEQYF. The CDR3 coding sequence is TGTGCCAGCAGCACATGGACTAGCGGGACGCACGAGCAGTACTTC.

This clone was counted only a few times. This sequence joins TRBV20-1 and TRBJ1-4, with D unresolved. Looked up from germline, CDR1 is DFQATT and CDR2 is SNEGSKA (reference sequence). The CDR3 sequence is 11 residues long. This chain's CDR3 is CSTVTNEKLFF. CDR3 DNA: TGCAGCACAGTAACTAATGAAAAACTGTTTTTT.

The chain is built from TRBV5-5 and TRBJ2-7, with D unresolved. This CDR3 spans 12 amino acids. Between the trimmed V and J ends, which lost 4 bases and 2 bases, there was a span of 7 bases. From germline, CDR1 is SGHKS and CDR2 YYEKEE (reference sequence). CDR3 coding DNA: TGTGCCAGCAGCCCCGGCGCCTACGAGCAGTACTTC. It is translated as CASSPGAYEQYF.